Listed below are T cell receptor beta chains from one sample, sequenced in a study of blood T cell repertoires in COVID-19. Sequencing was performed with immunoSEQ multiplex PCR; in TCRdb, only in-frame clones are kept and a portion is missing. This table holds approximately 400,000 clones, more than 85% found once. The sequenced sample was PBMCs or T cells enriched from blood (not recorded which). These receptors were obtained from a middle-aged woman who had been exposed to COVID-19. Each CDR3 is given with its conserved first and last residue. A D gene is named only where the DNA matches it firmly. The size entry is marked missing in some rows and otherwise reads once, few, many or a size class.

v_call	j_call	clone_size	d_call	cdr3_length	cdr3_nt	cdr3_aa
TRBV7-9	TRBJ1-5	few	-	13	TGTGCCAGCAGCCGACAGGATGGCCAGCCCCAGCATTTT	CASSRQDGQPQHF
TRBV9	TRBJ2-5	-	-	15	TGTGCCAGCAGCGTAGGGAGCAGGGTTATGGAGACCCAGTACTTC	CASSVGSRVMETQYF
TRBV7-9	TRBJ2-1	-	-	17	TGTGCCAGCACCCCTTTAAGGGGCCTAAGTTCCTACAATGAGCAGTTCTTC	CASTPLRGLSSYNEQFF
TRBV11-3	TRBJ1-1	-	-	15	TGTGCCAGCAGCTTAGGGGCAGGGCCGAACACTGAAGCTTTCTTT	CASSLGAGPNTEAFF
TRBV5-6	TRBJ1-5	-	TRBD1	17	TGTGCCAGCAGCTTGGGGGGACTGAGACAGGGTGTGCAGCCCCAGCATTTT	CASSLGGLRQGVQPQHF
TRBV19	TRBJ2-3	-	TRBD2	16	TGTGCCAGTAGTAAGCTAGCGGGTAAGAGCACAGATACGCAGTATTTT	CASSKLAGKSTDTQYF
TRBV30	TRBJ2-7	-	-	13	TGTGCCTGGAGTACGGAGGGGGGGGGTCAGCAGTACTTC	CAWSTEGGGQQYF
TRBV5-4	TRBJ2-7	few	TRBD1	16	TGTGCCAGCAGCCGAAGTTGGACAGGCCTAGGGAACGAGCAGTACTTC	CASSRSWTGLGNEQYF
TRBV12-5	TRBJ2-7	few	TRBD2	17	TGTGCTAGTGGTTTGGTACTCGGACGCGGGAGCTCCTACGAGCAGTACTTC	CASGLVLGRGSSYEQYF
TRBV2	TRBJ1-5	-	TRBD1	14	TGTGCCAGCAGCACCGGGACAGGGGGTCAGCCCCAGCATTTT	CASSTGTGGQPQHF
TRBV9	TRBJ2-1	-	TRBD2	17	TGTGCCAGCAGCGTAGGCGGGGCGGGGGTGTCCTACAATGAGCAGTTCTTC	CASSVGGAGVSYNEQFF
TRBV7-9	TRBJ2-5	-	-	14	TGTGCCAGCAGCCTCCGGACTTCCCAAGAGACCCAGTACTTC	CASSLRTSQETQYF
TRBV10-1	TRBJ1-1	-	-	15	TGCGCCAGCACTCCCAACCCGGGAGGGAACACTGAAGCTTTCTTT	CASTPNPGGNTEAFF
TRBV6-5	TRBJ1-1	-	-	14	TGTGCCAGCAGTCAACCGACAGGAAACACTGAAGCTTTCTTT	CASSQPTGNTEAFF
TRBV10-3	TRBJ1-1	-	-	14	TGTGCCATCAGTATGACAGAGTCGAACACTGAAGCTTTCTTT	CAISMTESNTEAFF
TRBV7-2	TRBJ1-1	-	-	14	TGTGCCAGCAGCTCATTCGCGGGAGGCACTGAAGCTTTCTTT	CASSSFAGGTEAFF
TRBV24-1	TRBJ2-3	-	TRBD2	15	TGTGCCACCAGTGAGCCGACTAGCGGGACTGATACGCAGTATTTT	CATSEPTSGTDTQYF
TRBV11-2	TRBJ2-5	once	TRBD2	20	TGTGCCAGCAGCTTAGACCCGTTTCGGGCGGGAGGGGGAGGCCAAGAGACCCAGTACTTC	CASSLDPFRAGGGGQETQYF
TRBV7-2	TRBJ2-1	-	-	14	TGTGCCAGCAGCTTGGGCCAGAGCTACAATGAGCAGTTCTTC	CASSLGQSYNEQFF
TRBV6-5	TRBJ1-3	-	-	13	TGTGCCAGCACCTGGAGGGCGGGAAACACCATATATTTT	CASTWRAGNTIYF
TRBV19	TRBJ1-4	-	-	14	TGTGCCAGTAGTATTCGCGGGACTAATGAAAAACTGTTTTTT	CASSIRGTNEKLFF
TRBV5-5	TRBJ1-2	-	-	13	TGTGCCAGCAGCGACGACAGTCTAGTAGGCTACACCTTC	CASSDDSLVGYTF
TRBV5-4	TRBJ1-2	few	-	13	TGTGCCAGCAGCTTACAGGCCGGCTATGGCTACACCTTC	CASSLQAGYGYTF
TRBV5-1	TRBJ2-1	-	TRBD2	19	TGCGCCAGCAGCTTGGTAGGTAGCGGGAGTCCCCGCTCCTACAATGAGCAGTTCTTC	CASSLVGSGSPRSYNEQFF
TRBV24-1	TRBJ1-3	-	-	13	TGTGCCACCAGCTCAGTCTCTGGAAACACCATATATTTT	CATSSVSGNTIYF
TRBV6-2/TRBV6-3	TRBJ1-2	-	TRBD1	16	TGTGCCAGCAGCCATTCCGGTGGGACAGGAGGGTATGGCTACACCTTC	CASSHSGGTGGYGYTF
TRBV5-1	TRBJ2-1	-	TRBD2	16	TGCGCCAGCAGCCTGATAGCGGGGAGCTCCTACAATGAGCAGTTCTTC	CASSLIAGSSYNEQFF
TRBV19	TRBJ1-4	-	TRBD1	16	TGTGCCACTCAGGACAGGGGGACTGCAACTAATGAAAAACTGTTTTTT	CATQDRGTATNEKLFF
TRBV2	TRBJ2-7	-	-	14	TGTGCCAGCAGTGAAGTTCCTAGCGCCTACGAGCAGTACTTC	CASSEVPSAYEQYF
TRBV9	TRBJ1-1	-	-	13	TGTGCCAGCAGCGTAGCCGTGAACACTGAAGCTTTCTTT	CASSVAVNTEAFF
TRBV19	TRBJ1-5	-	TRBD1	15	TGTGCCAGTAGTACGGACAGGGGAGGAGGTCAGCCCCAGCATTTT	CASSTDRGGGQPQHF
TRBV30	TRBJ1-3	-	-	11	TGTGCCTGGAGGCGGGGAGACACCATATATTTT	CAWRRGDTIYF
TRBV18	TRBJ1-2	-	TRBD1	14	TGTGCCAGCTCACCGGGACAGGTCAGGGGCGGCTACACCTTC	CASSPGQVRGGYTF
TRBV3-1/TRBV3-2	TRBJ1-2	few	-	12	TGTGCCAGCAGCCCCACGAAGGGGGGCTACACCTTC	CASSPTKGGYTF
TRBV19	TRBJ1-2	-	TRBD1	16	TGTGCCACAAGCCGGGACAGGGTGCTCGAGAGCTATGGCTACACCTTC	CATSRDRVLESYGYTF
TRBV25-1	TRBJ1-2	once	-	14	TGTGCCAGCAGTGAATCAGTACGGAGCTATGGCTACACCTTC	CASSESVRSYGYTF
TRBV19	TRBJ1-2	-	-	13	TGTGCCAGTAGTATAGATAGAAACTATGGCTACACCTTC	CASSIDRNYGYTF
TRBV21-1	TRBJ2-1	few	-	20	TGTGCCAGCAGCAAAACGAGTACAGGGCTAGTTAATAGGGGGTACAATGAGCAGTTCTTC	CASSKTSTGLVNRGYNEQFF
TRBV4-3	TRBJ2-3	-	TRBD2	18	TGCGCCAGCAGCCAAGGCTCCGGAGCGGGAGGGCCCACAGATACGCAGTATTTT	CASSQGSGAGGPTDTQYF
TRBV5-1	TRBJ1-3	-	-	16	TGCGCCAGCAGCTTGGATGGGCAGGGTGGTGGAAACACCATATATTTT	CASSLDGQGGGNTIYF
TRBV27	TRBJ2-1	-	TRBD1	14	TGTGCCAGCACCCGACAGGGAGAAGACAATGAGCAGTTCTTC	CASTRQGEDNEQFF
TRBV5-6	TRBJ2-3	-	-	18	TGTGCCAGCAGCTTGGCCAGGAGTGGGTCCCCGGGAACAGATACGCAGTATTTT	CASSLARSGSPGTDTQYF
TRBV2	TRBJ1-2	-	-	12	TGTGCCAGCAGTGAATCCGACAGGAGCCACACCTTC	CASSESDRSHTF
TRBV11-3	TRBJ2-7	-	-	14	TGTGCCAGCAGCTTAAGCCAGGGTGTTGTCGAGCAGTACTTC	CASSLSQGVVEQYF
TRBV7-2	TRBJ1-4	-	TRBD1	14	TGTGCCAGCAGCCAGCACCCGGGACAGGGTAGACTGTTTTTT	CASSQHPGQGRLFF
TRBV7-9	TRBJ2-7	few	-	13	TGTGCCAGCAGCTTAGGTTATCCCTACGAGCAGTACTTC	CASSLGYPYEQYF
TRBV5-1	TRBJ1-1	-	-	13	TGCGCCAGCAAATTACAGGAGAACACTGAAGCTTTCTTT	CASKLQENTEAFF